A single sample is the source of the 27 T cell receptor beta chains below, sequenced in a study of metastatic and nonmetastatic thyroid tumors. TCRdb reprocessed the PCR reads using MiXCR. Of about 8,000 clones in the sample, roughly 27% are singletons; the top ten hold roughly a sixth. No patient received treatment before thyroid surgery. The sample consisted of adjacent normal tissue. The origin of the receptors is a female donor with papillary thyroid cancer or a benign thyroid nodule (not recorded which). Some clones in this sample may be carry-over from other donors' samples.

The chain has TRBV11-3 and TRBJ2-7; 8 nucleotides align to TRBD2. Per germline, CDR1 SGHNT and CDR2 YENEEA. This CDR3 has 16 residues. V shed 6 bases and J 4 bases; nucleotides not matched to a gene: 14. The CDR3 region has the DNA TGTGCCAGCAGTCGGGACGTGGGCAGCGGGGGATACGAGCAGTACTTC. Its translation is CASSRDVGSGGYEQYF.

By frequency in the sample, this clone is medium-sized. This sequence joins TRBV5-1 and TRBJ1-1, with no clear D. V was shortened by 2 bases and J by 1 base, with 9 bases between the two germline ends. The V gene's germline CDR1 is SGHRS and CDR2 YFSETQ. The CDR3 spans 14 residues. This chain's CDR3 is CASSFTGRNTEAFF. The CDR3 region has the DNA TGCGCCAGCAGCTTCACGGGGAGGAACACTGAAGCTTTCTTT.

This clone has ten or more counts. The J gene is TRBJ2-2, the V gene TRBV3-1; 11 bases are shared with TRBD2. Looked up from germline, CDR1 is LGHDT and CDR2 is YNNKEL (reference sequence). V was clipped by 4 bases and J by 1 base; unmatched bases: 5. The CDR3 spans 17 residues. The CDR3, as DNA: TGTGCCAGCAGCCTACGGACTAGCGGGCGGAACACCGGGGAGCTGTTTTTT. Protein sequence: CASSLRTSGRNTGELFF.

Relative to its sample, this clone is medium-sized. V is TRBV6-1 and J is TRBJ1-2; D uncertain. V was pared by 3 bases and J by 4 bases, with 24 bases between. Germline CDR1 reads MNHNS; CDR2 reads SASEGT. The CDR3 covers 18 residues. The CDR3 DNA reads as TGTGCCAGCAGTGATGTAAGACTGTCAATTAAGATGGGCTATGGCTACACCTTC. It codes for CASSDVRLSIKMGYGYTF.

CDR3 in amino acids: CAISESSSTNEKLFF. The CDR3 DNA sequence: TGTGCCATCAGTGAGTCAAGCTCAACTAATGAAAAACTGTTTTTT. The chain joins TRBV10-3 to TRBJ1-4; D not certain. CDR1 is ENHRY, CDR2 SYGVKD, per germline. V lost 0 bases and J lost 0, with 5 bases in between. There are 15 residues in the CDR3.

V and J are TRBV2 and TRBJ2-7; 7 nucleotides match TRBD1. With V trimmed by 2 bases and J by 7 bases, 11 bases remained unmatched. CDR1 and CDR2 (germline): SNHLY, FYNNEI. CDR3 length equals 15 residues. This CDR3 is CASSENYRGYREQYF. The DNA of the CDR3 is TGTGCCAGCAGTGAAAATTACAGGGGATATAGGGAGCAGTACTTC.

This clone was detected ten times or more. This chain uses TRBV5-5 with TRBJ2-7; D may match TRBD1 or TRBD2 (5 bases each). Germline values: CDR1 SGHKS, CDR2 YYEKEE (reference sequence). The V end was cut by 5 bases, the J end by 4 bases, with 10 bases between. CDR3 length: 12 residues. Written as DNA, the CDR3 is TGTGCCAGCAGTCCCTGGGGGTACGAGCAGTACTTC. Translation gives CASSPWGYEQYF.

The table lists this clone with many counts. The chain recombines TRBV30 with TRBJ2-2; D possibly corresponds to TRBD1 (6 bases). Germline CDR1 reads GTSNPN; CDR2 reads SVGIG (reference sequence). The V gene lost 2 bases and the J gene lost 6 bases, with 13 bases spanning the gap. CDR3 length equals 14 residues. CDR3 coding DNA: TGTGCCTGGAGTAGACAGGTTCGGGCCGGGGAGCTGTTTTTT. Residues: CAWSRQVRAGELFF.

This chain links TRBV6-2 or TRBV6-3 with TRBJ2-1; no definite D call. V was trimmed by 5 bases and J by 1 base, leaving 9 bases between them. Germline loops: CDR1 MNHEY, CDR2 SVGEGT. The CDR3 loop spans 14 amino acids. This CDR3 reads CASSPPRSYNEQFF. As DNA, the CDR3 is TGTGCCAGCAGTCCGCCCCGATCCTACAATGAGCAGTTCTTC.

The CDR3, as DNA: TGCAGTGCTAGTTACTTTAGCGGGGGGCACGTCACAGATACGCAGTATTTT. Its protein is CSASYFSGGHVTDTQYF. The genes are TRBV20-1 and TRBJ2-3; 10 nucleotides match TRBD2. CDR3 length equals 17 residues. Germline-derived CDR1 and CDR2 are DFQATT and SNEGSKA (reference sequence). V was pared by 3 bases and J by 2 bases, with 11 bases of the junction left unmatched.

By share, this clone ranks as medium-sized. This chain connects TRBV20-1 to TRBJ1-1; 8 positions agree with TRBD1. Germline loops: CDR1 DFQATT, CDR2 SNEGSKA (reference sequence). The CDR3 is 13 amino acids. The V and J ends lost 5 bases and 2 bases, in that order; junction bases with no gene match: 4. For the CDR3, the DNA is TGCAGTGCTCCTGGACAGGGCAACACTGAAGCTTTCTTT. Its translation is CSAPGQGNTEAFF.

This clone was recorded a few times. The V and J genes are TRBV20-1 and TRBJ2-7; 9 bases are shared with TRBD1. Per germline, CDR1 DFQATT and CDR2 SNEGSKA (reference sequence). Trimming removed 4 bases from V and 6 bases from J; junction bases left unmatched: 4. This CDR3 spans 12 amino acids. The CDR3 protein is CSAKTGGLEQYF. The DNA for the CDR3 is TGCAGTGCTAAAACAGGGGGCCTCGAGCAGTACTTC.

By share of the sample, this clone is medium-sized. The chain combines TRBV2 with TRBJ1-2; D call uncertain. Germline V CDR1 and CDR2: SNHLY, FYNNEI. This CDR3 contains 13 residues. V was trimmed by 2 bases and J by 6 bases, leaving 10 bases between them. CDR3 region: CASSEIRDDGYTF. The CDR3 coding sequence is TGTGCCAGCAGTGAAATAAGGGATGATGGCTACACCTTC.

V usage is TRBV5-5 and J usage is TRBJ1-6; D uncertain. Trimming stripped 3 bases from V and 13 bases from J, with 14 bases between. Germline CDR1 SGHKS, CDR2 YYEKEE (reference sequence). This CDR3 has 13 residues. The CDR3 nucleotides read TGTGCCAGCAGCTGGGATTCGGGTGTGCCCCTCCACTTT. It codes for CASSWDSGVPLHF.

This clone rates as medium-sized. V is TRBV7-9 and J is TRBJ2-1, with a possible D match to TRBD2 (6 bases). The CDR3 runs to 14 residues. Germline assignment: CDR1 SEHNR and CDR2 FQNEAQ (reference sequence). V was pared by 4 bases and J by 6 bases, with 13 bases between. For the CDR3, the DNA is TGTGCCAGCAGCTCGGCGGGAAAGGCCAATGAGCAGTTCTTC. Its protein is CASSSAGKANEQFF.

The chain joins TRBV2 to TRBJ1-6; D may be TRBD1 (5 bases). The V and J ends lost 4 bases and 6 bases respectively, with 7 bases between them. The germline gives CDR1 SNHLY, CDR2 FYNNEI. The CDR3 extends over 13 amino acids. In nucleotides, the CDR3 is TGTGCCAGCAGTGGGACAAGTAATTCACCCCTCCACTTT. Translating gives CASSGTSNSPLHF.

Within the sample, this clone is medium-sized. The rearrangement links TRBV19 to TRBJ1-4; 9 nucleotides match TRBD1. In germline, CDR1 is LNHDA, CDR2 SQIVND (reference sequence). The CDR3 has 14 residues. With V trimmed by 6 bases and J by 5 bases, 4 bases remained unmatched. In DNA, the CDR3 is TGTGCCAGTAGACCGACAGGGGGAAATGAAAAACTGTTTTTT. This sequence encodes CASRPTGGNEKLFF.

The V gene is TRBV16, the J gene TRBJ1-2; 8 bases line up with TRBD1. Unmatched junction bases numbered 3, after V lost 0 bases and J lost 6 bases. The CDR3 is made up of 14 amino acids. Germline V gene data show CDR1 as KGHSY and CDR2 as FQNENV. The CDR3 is CASSQSWTGNGYTF. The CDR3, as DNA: TGTGCCAGCAGCCAATCGTGGACAGGGAATGGCTACACCTTC.

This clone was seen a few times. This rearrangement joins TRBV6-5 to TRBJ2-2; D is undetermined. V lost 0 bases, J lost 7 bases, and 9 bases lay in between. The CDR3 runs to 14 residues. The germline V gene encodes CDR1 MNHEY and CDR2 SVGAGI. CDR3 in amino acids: CASSYSSGGGELFF. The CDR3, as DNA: TGTGCCAGCAGTTACTCGTCGGGTGGCGGGGAGCTGTTTTTT.

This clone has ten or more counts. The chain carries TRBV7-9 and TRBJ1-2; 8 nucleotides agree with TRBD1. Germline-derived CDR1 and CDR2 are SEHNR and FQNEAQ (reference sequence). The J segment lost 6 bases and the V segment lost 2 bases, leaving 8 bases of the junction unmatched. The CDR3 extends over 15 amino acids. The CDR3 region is CASSLKDQGADGYTF. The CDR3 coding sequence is TGTGCCAGCAGCTTAAAGGATCAGGGGGCGGATGGCTACACCTTC.

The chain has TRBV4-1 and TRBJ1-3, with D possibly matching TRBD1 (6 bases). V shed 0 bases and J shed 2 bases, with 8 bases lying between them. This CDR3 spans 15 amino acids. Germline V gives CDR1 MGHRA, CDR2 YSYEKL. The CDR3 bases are TGCGCCAGCAGCCAAGATGGGGGCGCTGGAAACACCATATATTTT. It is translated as CASSQDGGAGNTIYF.

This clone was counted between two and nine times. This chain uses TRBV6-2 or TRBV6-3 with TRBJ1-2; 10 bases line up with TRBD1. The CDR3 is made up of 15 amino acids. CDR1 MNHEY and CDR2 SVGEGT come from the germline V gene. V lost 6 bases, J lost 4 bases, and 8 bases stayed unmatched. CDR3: CASRNRQGATYGYTF. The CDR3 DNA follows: TGTGCCAGCAGAAACAGACAGGGGGCGACCTATGGCTACACCTTC.

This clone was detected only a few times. This CDR3 is CASSSTSQGFNNSPLHF. The CDR3 nucleotides read TGTGCCAGCAGTTCCACCAGTCAGGGTTTCAATAATTCACCCCTCCACTTT. This chain joins TRBV28 and TRBJ1-6; a weak D match, TRBD1 (5 bases). The germline V gene has CDR1 MDHEN and CDR2 SYDVKM. Trimming took 4 bases from V and 5 from J, leaving 18 bases between them. CDR3 length equals 17 residues.

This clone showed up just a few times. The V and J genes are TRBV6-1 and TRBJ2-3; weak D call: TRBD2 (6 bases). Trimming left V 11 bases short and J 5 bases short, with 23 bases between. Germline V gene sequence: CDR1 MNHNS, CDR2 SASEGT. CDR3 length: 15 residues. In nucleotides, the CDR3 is TGTGCCGGAGGAGGGATCGGGAGTAGTGGAGATACGCAGTATTTT. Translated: CAGGGIGSSGDTQYF.

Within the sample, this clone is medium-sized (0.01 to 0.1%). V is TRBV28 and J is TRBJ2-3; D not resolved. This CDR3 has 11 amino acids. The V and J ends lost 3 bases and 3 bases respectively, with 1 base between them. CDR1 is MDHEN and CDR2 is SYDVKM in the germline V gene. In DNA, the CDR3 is TGTGCCAGCAGTTTGACAGATACGCAGTATTTT. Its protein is CASSLTDTQYF.

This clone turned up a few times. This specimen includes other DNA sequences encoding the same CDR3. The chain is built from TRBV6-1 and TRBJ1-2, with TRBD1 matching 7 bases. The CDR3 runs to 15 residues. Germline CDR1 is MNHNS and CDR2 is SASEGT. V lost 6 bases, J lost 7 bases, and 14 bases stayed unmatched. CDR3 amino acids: CASRLTQGERGGYTF. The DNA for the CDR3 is TGTGCCAGCAGACTGACCCAGGGGGAGAGGGGTGGCTACACCTTC.

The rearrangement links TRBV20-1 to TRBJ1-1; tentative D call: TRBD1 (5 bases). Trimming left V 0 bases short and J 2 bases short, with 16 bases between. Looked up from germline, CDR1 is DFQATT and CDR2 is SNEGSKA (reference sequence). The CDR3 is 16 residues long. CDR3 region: CSARDWGAGFNTEAFF. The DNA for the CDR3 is TGCAGTGCTAGAGATTGGGGCGCAGGGTTTAACACTGAAGCTTTCTTT.